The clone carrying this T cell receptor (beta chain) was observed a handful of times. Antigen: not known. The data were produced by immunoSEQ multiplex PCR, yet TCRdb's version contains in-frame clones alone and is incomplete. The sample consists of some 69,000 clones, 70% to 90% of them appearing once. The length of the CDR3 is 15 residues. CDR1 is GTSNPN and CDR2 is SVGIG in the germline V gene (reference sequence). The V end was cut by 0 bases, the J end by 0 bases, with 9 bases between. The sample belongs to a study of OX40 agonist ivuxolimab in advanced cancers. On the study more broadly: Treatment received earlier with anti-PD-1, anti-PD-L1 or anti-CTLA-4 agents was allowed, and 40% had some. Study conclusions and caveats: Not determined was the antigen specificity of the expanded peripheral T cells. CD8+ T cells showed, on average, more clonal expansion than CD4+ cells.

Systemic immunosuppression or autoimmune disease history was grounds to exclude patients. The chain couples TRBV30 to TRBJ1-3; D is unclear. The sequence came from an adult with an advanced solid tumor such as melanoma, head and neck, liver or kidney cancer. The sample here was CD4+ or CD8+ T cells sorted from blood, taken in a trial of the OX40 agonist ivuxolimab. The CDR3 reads CAWSVGRFSGNTIYF. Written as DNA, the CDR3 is TGTGCCTGGAGTGTAGGCAGGTTCTCTGGAAACACCATATATTTT.